This T cell receptor beta chain was sequenced in a study of cytomegalovirus exposure and HLA in healthy donors. Study-wide results and limits: Three of the chains that were CMV-associated were confirmed in vitro to be specific for CMV antigens.

Primers for the PCR totalled 60 Vbeta and 13 Jbeta. As handled by the study authors: As a later analysis found, there were 70 million to 90 million unique TCR beta chains, of which roughly 11 million were shared. Assay used: immunoSEQ multiplex PCR; TCRdb lists only in-frame clones, some missing. V, J and clone size derive from that table, while D and trimming were established from the DNA sequence. The table shows roughly 130,000 clones, with approximately 84% occurring only once. There were likely unrecorded immune exposures, though donors were nominally healthy when sampled. Germline V gives CDR1 ENHRY, CDR2 SYGVKD. V shed 4 bases and J 0 bases; nucleotides not matched to a gene: 6. The CDR3 totals 15 residues. Concerning this clone itself: Its cognate antigen is unknown.

The sample was PBMCs. The chain uses TRBV10-3 and TRBJ2-7; 7 nucleotides align to TRBD1. The sequence derives from a boy aged 2-15 years in good health and CMV-seronegative. For the CDR3, the DNA is TGTGCCATCAGTGGGAGGCAGGGGGTCTCCTACGAGCAGTACTTC. Amino acid sequence: CAISGRQGVSYEQYF.